One and the same sample provided the 20 T cell receptor beta chains below, sequenced in a study of blood T cell repertoires in COVID-19 (dated by TCRdb to 2018 to 2020). To prepare the library, the immunoSEQ multiplex PCR assay was applied. In TCRdb, the immuneACCESS table is reduced to in-frame sequences with V and J assigned. These tables do not hold every clone; where another copy was compared, an unresolved V gene accounts for under half, and the others remain unexplained. For this sample the table gives roughly 180,000 clones, of which roughly 85% were detected only once. The ten biggest clones cover 6.2% of the sample. The specimen sequenced was PBMCs or T cells enriched from blood (not recorded which). The receptors originated from a man in his forties who had recovered from COVID-19.

About this clone: This sample also contains other DNA sequences that code for the same CDR3. This sequence joins TRBV9 and TRBJ2-2, with no clear D. Germline V gene sequence: CDR1 SGDLS, CDR2 YYNGEE. This CDR3 comprises 14 residues. Trimming stripped 0 bases from V and 1 base from J, with 4 bases between. In nucleotides, the CDR3 is TGTGCCAGCAGCGTAGCCGGGAACACCGGGGAGCTGTTTTTT. As protein: CASSVAGNTGELFF.

The chain employs TRBV6-5 and TRBJ1-3; D unresolved. V gave up 6 bases and J gave up 0 bases, with 9 bases separating them. Looked up from germline, CDR1 is MNHEY and CDR2 is SVGAGI. The CDR3 length is 14 residues. CDR3 nucleotide sequence: TGTGCCAGCAGGGAGCTTAACTCTGGAAACACCATATATTTT. This sequence encodes CASRELNSGNTIYF.

This clone was found once. The rearrangement uses TRBV3-1 (or the pseudogene TRBV3-2) and TRBJ2-1, with 11 bases fitting TRBD2. The CDR3 spans 15 residues. Germline CDR1 is LGHDT and CDR2 is YNNKEL (reference sequence). V shed 4 bases and J 2 bases; nucleotides not matched to a gene: 1. The CDR3 bases are TGTGCCAGCAGCCCGGGACTAGCGGCCTACAATGAGCAGTTCTTC. Residues: CASSPGLAAYNEQFF.

The chain uses TRBV12-5 and TRBJ1-1; D call uncertain. Germline CDR1 reads LGHNT; CDR2 reads FRNRAP. Deletions cut 6 bases from V and 12 bases from J, with 14 bases between. This CDR3 region has 11 residues. DNA for the CDR3: TGTGCTAGTGGCCCCGGGAGGGAATCTTTCTTT. It encodes CASGPGRESFF.

The chain carries TRBV19 and TRBJ1-5, with 9 bases aligning to TRBD1. Trimming removed 10 bases from V and 7 bases from J; junction bases left unmatched: 11. In germline, CDR1 is LNHDA, CDR2 SQIVND (reference sequence). The CDR3 loop spans 14 amino acids. Here the CDR3 reads CATSPGQGYQPQHF. Written as DNA, the CDR3 is TGTGCCACTTCACCGGGACAGGGTTACCAGCCCCAGCATTTT.

This sequence joins TRBV7-2 and TRBJ1-2; D may be TRBD1 (5 bases). With 4 bases removed from V and 5 bases from J, the gap between germline ends came to 11 bases. From germline, CDR1 is SGHTA and CDR2 FQGNSA. The CDR3 is 13 amino acids. In DNA form, the CDR3 reads TGTGCCAGCAGCTCTCGCAGGGTGTATGGCTACACCTTC. Protein: CASSSRRVYGYTF.

In its sample, this clone was seen once. CDR3: CASRGDRGNPYEQYF. The DNA of the CDR3 is TGTGCCAGCAGGGGCGACAGGGGGAACCCCTACGAGCAGTACTTC. This rearrangement joins TRBV6-5 to TRBJ2-7; 9 bases agree with TRBD1. The germline V gene has CDR1 MNHEY and CDR2 SVGAGI. V lost 6 bases to trimming and J lost 2 bases; unmatched junction nucleotides: 8. The CDR3 has 15 amino acids.

The sample holds one count of this clone. The chain carries TRBV4-2 and TRBJ2-7; maybe TRBD1 (5 bases). The germline V and J ends were trimmed by 3 bases and 1 base, with 10 bases remaining between them. The CDR3 is made up of 14 amino acids. In germline, CDR1 is LGHNA, CDR2 YNFKEQ. The CDR3 loop is CASSQTDSSYEQYF. CDR3 DNA: TGTGCCAGCAGCCAGACCGACAGTTCCTACGAGCAGTACTTC.

The chain joins TRBV6-5 to TRBJ1-1, with TRBD1 as a possible D gene (5 bases). This CDR3 contains 14 residues. V was pared by 6 bases and J by 4 bases, with 15 bases between. Germline lookup yields CDR1 MNHEY and CDR2 SVGAGI. CDR3 in amino acids: CASRKGGVATEAFF. As DNA, the CDR3 is TGTGCCAGCAGGAAAGGAGGGGTGGCCACTGAAGCTTTCTTT.

The gene calls are TRBV11-2 and TRBJ1-2, with TRBD1 matching 8 bases. The V and J ends lost 0 bases and 9 bases, in that order; junction bases with no gene match: 12. The germline gives CDR1 SGHAT, CDR2 FQNNGV. The CDR3 is made up of 16 amino acids. The CDR3 DNA follows: TGTGCCAGCAGCTTAGATATTTCGACAGGGGATGGCAGCTACACCTTC. Translating it yields CASSLDISTGDGSYTF.

This clone has more than one count but fewer than ten. This chain joins TRBV5-1 and TRBJ2-2; perhaps TRBD2 as D (5 bases). Germline values: CDR1 SGHRS, CDR2 YFSETQ. This CDR3 region has 16 residues. V shed 0 bases and J shed 9 bases, with 18 bases lying between them. CDR3 residues: CASSLAVGGFDWELFF. In DNA form, the CDR3 reads TGCGCCAGCAGCTTGGCCGTAGGAGGTTTTGACTGGGAGCTGTTTTTT.

The chain employs TRBV29-1 and TRBJ1-3; D ambiguous. V gave up 3 bases and J gave up 8 bases, with 14 bases separating them. The CDR3 is 13 residues long. CDR1 is SQVTM and CDR2 is ANQGSEA in the germline V gene. This CDR3 is CSVDKGGGDTIYF. For the CDR3, the DNA is TGCAGCGTTGATAAGGGTGGAGGAGACACCATATATTTT.

The chain is built from TRBV13 and TRBJ1-5; D possibly corresponds to TRBD1 (5 bases). Germline assignment: CDR1 PRHDT and CDR2 FYEKMQ (reference sequence). V gave up 1 base and J gave up 16 bases, with 20 bases separating them. This CDR3 comprises 14 residues. This CDR3 reads CASSLVGEFSPVHF. The CDR3 DNA is TGTGCCAGCAGCTTAGTAGGGGAATTCTCGCCGGTACATTTT.

This rearrangement joins TRBV27 to TRBJ2-1; TRBD1 is a possible D gene (7 bases). Germline V lookup: CDR1 MNHEY, CDR2 SMNVEV (reference sequence). The CDR3 extends over 17 amino acids. V lost 5 bases, J lost 0 bases, and 17 bases lay in between. The CDR3 region has the DNA TGTGCCAGCAGTCCTAGGGCAGGGGGGAGCTCCTACAATGAGCAGTTCTTC. This sequence encodes CASSPRAGGSSYNEQFF.

This chain joins TRBV3-1 (or the pseudogene TRBV3-2) and TRBJ2-7, with 10 bases aligning to TRBD2. In germline, CDR1 is LGHDT, CDR2 YNNKEL (reference sequence). The V segment lost 2 bases and the J segment 2 bases; nucleotides outside the gene matches: 9. This CDR3 contains 17 residues. CDR3 region: CASSQHGAGGPPYEQYF. CDR3 nucleotides: TGTGCCAGCAGCCAACATGGAGCGGGAGGGCCTCCCTACGAGCAGTACTTC.

J is TRBJ1-1 and V is TRBV5-6; D might be TRBD1 (5 bases). CDR1 and CDR2 (germline): SGHDT, YYEEEE. V was cut by 2 bases and J by 5 bases, with 13 bases left in between. This CDR3 has 14 residues. CDR3 sequence reads: CASSLRGIGTEAFF. DNA of the CDR3: TGTGCCAGCAGCTTAAGGGGTATTGGAACTGAAGCTTTCTTT.

The rearrangement links TRBV2 to TRBJ2-7, with TRBD1 identical over 9 bases. V lost 10 bases to trimming and J lost 6 bases; unmatched junction nucleotides: 10. The CDR3 spans 13 residues. From germline, CDR1 is SNHLY and CDR2 FYNNEI. The CDR3 loop is CATTSGQGFEQYF. The CDR3 coding sequence is TGTGCCACAACTTCGGGACAGGGTTTCGAGCAGTACTTC.

This chain links TRBV5-1 with TRBJ1-2, with 9 bases fitting TRBD1. The germline CDR1 and CDR2 sequences are SGHRS and YFSETQ. This CDR3 contains 15 residues. J lost 0 bases, V lost 3 bases, and 3 bases had no gene match. This chain's CDR3 is CASSWTGDPNYGYTF. The CDR3 DNA sequence: TGCGCCAGCAGCTGGACAGGGGACCCTAACTATGGCTACACCTTC.

This chain's CDR3 is CAGEKGNYEGTGELFF. For the CDR3, the DNA is TGTGCCGGCGAGAAGGGGAACTACGAAGGCACCGGGGAGCTGTTTTTT. The chain links TRBV11-3 to TRBJ2-2; tentatively, D is TRBD1 (5 bases). The CDR3 covers 16 residues. Trimming cost V 11 bases and J 4 bases, with 23 bases left between them. The germline gives CDR1 SGHNT, CDR2 YENEEA.

This clone was recorded only once. This rearrangement joins TRBV2 to TRBJ1-1, with D possibly TRBD1 on 5 matching bases. CDR1 SNHLY and CDR2 FYNNEI come from the germline V gene. V lost 8 bases, J lost 3 bases, and 10 bases lay in between. CDR3 size: 12 residues. CDR3 DNA sequence: TGTGCCAGCCAGGGATTGGACACTGAAGCTTTCTTT. Amino acids: CASQGLDTEAFF. Looking up the rest from reference TRBV2 and TRBJ1-1 gives the full variable domain: EPEVTQTPSHQVTQMGQEVILRCVPISNHLYFYWYRQILGQKVEFLVSFYNNEISEKSEIFDDQFSVERPDGSNFTLKIRSTKLEDSAMYFCASQGLDTEAFFGQGTRLTVV.